Sequencing of this T cell receptor beta chain was carried out in a study of blood T cell repertoires in COVID-19. Whole-study context: COVID-19 samples collected from the United States, Italy and Spain covered acute and convalescent phases.

Original analysis: Quantification of nucleated cells was approximated via reference gene primer amplification. Generated by immunoSEQ multiplex PCR, the TCRdb table keeps only in-frame clones and is missing some. V and J calls and clone size are those listed in that table; D and trimming were worked out from the DNA. The sample yields around 170,000 clones, around 83% seen once. V shed 3 bases and J shed 3 bases, with 9 bases lying between them. Per the germline V gene, CDR1 is SNHLY and CDR2 is FYNNEI. The CDR3 covers 14 residues. Sequencing was carried out using peripheral blood. The chain combines TRBV2 with TRBJ1-5, with D hard to call. The receptor's source is a woman aged 70-85 years with COVID-19, enrolled during active disease. CDR3 DNA: TGTGCCAGCAGTGACAGGTATACCAATCAGCCCCAGCATTTT. Protein product: CASSDRYTNQPQHF.